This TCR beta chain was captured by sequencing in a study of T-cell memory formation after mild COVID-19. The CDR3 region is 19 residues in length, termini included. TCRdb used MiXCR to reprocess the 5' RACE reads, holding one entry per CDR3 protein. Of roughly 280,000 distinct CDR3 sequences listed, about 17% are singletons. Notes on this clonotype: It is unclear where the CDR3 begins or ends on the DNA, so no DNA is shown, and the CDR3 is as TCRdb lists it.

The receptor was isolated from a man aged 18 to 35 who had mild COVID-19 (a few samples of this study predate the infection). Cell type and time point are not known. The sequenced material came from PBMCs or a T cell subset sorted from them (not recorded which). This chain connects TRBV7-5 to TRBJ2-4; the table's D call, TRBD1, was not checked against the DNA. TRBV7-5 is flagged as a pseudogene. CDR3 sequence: CISVPEARTGIGGWNIQYF.